This T cell receptor beta chain comes out of a study of blood T cell repertoires in COVID-19. Here immunoSEQ multiplex PCR was the method, and the copy in TCRdb shows in-frame clones only, minus some. The sample yields 150,000 to 200,000 clones, over 75% seen once. The origin of this receptor is a man between 65 and 85 years old who had recovered from COVID-19. Source material: peripheral blood.

CDR3 amino acids: CASSPPMRQGDTGELFF. The CDR3 DNA follows: TGTGCCAGCTCACCACCTATGAGACAGGGAGACACCGGGGAGCTGTTTTTT. The chain employs TRBV18 and TRBJ2-2, with TRBD1 matching 7 bases. The germline CDR1 and CDR2 sequences are KGHSH and LQKENI. The CDR3 has 17 residues. With 0 bases clipped from V and 3 bases from J, the junction kept 7 bases outside the gene matches.